Listed here are 8 T cell receptor beta chains from one sample, sequenced in a study of T cell changes during pregnancy in multiple sclerosis. Here immunoSEQ multiplex PCR was the method, and the copy in TCRdb shows in-frame clones only, minus some. Among about 88,000 clones, more than 85% were seen once, and the ten largest hold 1.5% to 1.7%. The material sequenced was peripheral blood, taken in the first trimester of pregnancy. All receptors derive from a female donor with multiple sclerosis, enrolled in a pregnancy study.

The chain is built from TRBV27 and TRBJ1-4; maybe TRBD1 (6 bases). V lost 3 bases, J lost 3 bases, and 17 bases lay in between. CDR1 and CDR2 from the germline V gene are MNHEY and SMNVEV (reference sequence). There are 17 residues in the CDR3. The CDR3 DNA reads TGTGCCAGCAGTTTGGGGGGGGCGCTCCCTTCTAATGAAAAACTGTTTTTT. Protein: CASSLGGALPSNEKLFF. Drawing the rest from reference TRBV27 and TRBJ1-4, the complete variable domain is EAQVTQNPRYLITVTGKKLTVTCSQNMNHEYMSWYRQDPGLGLRQIYYSMNVEVTDKGDVPEGYKVSRKEKRNFPLILESPSPNQTSLYFCASSLGGALPSNEKLFFGSGTQLSVL.

This chain connects TRBV7-8 to TRBJ1-5, with a weak D call TRBD1 (5 bases). V was cut by 2 bases and J by 3 bases, with 11 bases left in between. Germline V gene data show CDR1 as SGHVS and CDR2 as FQNEAQ. This CDR3 spans 15 amino acids. This CDR3 reads CASSLSAGNNQPQHF. Here the CDR3 DNA reads TGTGCCAGCAGCTTATCGGCAGGGAACAATCAGCCCCAGCATTTT.

This clone was seen only once. This sequence joins TRBV4-3 and TRBJ1-2; 7 nucleotides align to TRBD1. After removal of 6 bases from V and 6 bases from J, the junction contained 7 bases not matched to a gene. The CDR3 is made up of 13 amino acids. Germline V gene data show CDR1 as LGHNA and CDR2 as YSLEER. The CDR3 loop reads CASSRTGLHGYTF. CDR3 coding DNA: TGCGCCAGCAGTAGGACAGGCTTGCATGGCTACACCTTC.

In this sample, this clone turned up once. The chain recombines TRBV25-1 with TRBJ1-2; D might be TRBD1 (6 bases). V lost 6 bases and J 7 bases, leaving 12 bases between the germline ends. The CDR3 contains 12 residues. Germline CDR1 is MGHDK and CDR2 is SYGVNS. The CDR3 DNA reads TGTGCCAGCAGATTACAGGGCTTTGGCTACACCTTC. Translating it yields CASRLQGFGYTF.

The chain links TRBV5-1 to TRBJ2-3, with D uncertain. V lost 2 bases and J lost 3, with 4 bases in between. Germline CDR1 SGHRS, CDR2 YFSETQ. This CDR3 is 12 amino acids long. For the CDR3, the DNA is TGCGCCAGCAGCTTTTCGACAGATACGCAGTATTTT. It translates to CASSFSTDTQYF.

This chain joins TRBV5-8 and TRBJ2-3, with 10 bases fitting TRBD2. Germline CDR1 is SGHTS and CDR2 is YDEGEE. The CDR3 contains 14 residues. After removal of 7 bases from V and 4 bases from J, the junction contained 6 bases not matched to a gene. CDR3 bases: TGTGCCAGCTGGGCTAGCGGGAGACCAGATACGCAGTATTTT. It encodes CASWASGRPDTQYF.

The V call is TRBV15, the J call TRBJ2-7, with TRBD2 matching 8 bases. This CDR3 contains 14 residues. Germline values: CDR1 LNHNV, CDR2 YYDKDF (reference sequence). The ends lost 6 bases at V and 3 bases at J; junction bases unmatched: 7. CDR3 loop: CATSRAGVGYEQYF. The CDR3 nucleotides are TGTGCCACCAGTCGAGCGGGAGTGGGCTACGAGCAGTACTTC.

The chain is built from TRBV25-1 and TRBJ2-7, with D tentatively TRBD2 (5 bases). V lost 1 base to trimming and J lost 5 bases, with 6 bases between them. From germline, CDR1 is MGHDK and CDR2 SYGVNS. The CDR3 loop spans 12 amino acids. CDR3: CASSEFGDEQYF. The DNA for the CDR3 is TGTGCCAGCAGTGAATTCGGGGACGAGCAGTACTTC.